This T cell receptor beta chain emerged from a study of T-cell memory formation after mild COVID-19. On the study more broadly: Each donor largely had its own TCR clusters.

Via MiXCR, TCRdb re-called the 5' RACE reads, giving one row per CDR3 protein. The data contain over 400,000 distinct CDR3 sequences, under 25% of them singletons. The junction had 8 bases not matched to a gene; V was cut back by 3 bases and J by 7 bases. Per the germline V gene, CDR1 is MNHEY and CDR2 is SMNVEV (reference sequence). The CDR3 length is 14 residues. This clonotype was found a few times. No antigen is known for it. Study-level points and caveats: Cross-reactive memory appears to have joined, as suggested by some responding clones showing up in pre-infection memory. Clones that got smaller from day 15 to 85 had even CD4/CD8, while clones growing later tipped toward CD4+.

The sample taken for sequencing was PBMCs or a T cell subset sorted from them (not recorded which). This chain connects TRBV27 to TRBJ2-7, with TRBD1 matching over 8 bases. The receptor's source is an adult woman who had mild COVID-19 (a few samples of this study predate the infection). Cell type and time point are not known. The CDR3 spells CASSFGQGGEEQYF. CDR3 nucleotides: TGTGCCAGCAGTTTCGGACAGGGAGGAGAGGAGCAGTACTTC.